This T cell receptor beta chain was retrieved from a study of neurological immune-mediated disorders. Findings and limits, study-wide: Private repertoires in all groups were suggested by the absence of shared CDR3 amino acid sequences among expanded clones across subjects. The study found the most TCR clonal expansion in HTLV-1-associated myelopathy and the least in multiple sclerosis, below healthy controls.

The CDR3 loop spans 11 amino acids. Germline values: CDR1 DFQATT, CDR2 SNEGSKA (reference sequence). A word on this clonotype: Its antigen is still unknown. At one of its ends the junction is not consistent with the germline gene, which may arise from a read error.

It was by 5'RACE with 10-nucleotide random UMIs that the cDNA was made. TCRdb reprocessed the 5' RACE reads with MiXCR, giving one entry per CDR3 protein. Of about 20,000 distinct CDR3 sequences listed, over 25% are singletons. Sequencing used PBMCs. The sequence derives from a middle-aged man with HTLV-1-associated myelopathy (HAM/TSP). The chain carries TRBV20-1 and TRBJ1-2; the match to TRBD1 covers 7 bases. The CDR3 reads CSARGGDGYTF. As DNA, the CDR3 is TGCAGTGCAAGAGGGGGCGATGGCTACACCTTC.